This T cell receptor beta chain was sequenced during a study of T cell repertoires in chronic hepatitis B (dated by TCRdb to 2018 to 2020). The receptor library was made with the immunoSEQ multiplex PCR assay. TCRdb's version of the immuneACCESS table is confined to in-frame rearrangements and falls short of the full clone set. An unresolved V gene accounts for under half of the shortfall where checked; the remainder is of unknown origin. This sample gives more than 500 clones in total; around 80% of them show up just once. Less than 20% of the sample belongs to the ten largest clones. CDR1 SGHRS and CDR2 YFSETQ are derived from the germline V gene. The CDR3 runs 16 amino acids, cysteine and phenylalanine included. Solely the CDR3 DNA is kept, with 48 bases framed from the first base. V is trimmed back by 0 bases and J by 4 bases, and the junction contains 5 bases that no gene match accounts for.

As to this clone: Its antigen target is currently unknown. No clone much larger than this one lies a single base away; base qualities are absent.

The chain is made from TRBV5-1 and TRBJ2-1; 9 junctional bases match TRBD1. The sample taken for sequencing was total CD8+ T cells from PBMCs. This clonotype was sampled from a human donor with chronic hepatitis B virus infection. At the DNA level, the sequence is TGCGCCAGCAGCTTGGTGGACAGGGGTCGATACAATGAGCAGTTCTTC. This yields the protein CASSLVDRGRYNEQFF.